This T cell receptor beta chain was recorded in a study of T cells in Graves' hyperthyroidism and ophthalmopathy. With a duration under 2 months, the hyperthyroidism was newly diagnosed in patients aged 18 to 65. Diagnostic decisions used clinical symptoms, serum thyroxine and TRAb, thyroid ultrasound and orbital computed tomography. Over 8 ml fresh peripheral blood yielded the PBMCs. Regions amplified from RNA transcripts were the TCR beta CDR3 regions. First-round RT-PCR with HTBI primers amplified the TCR CDR3 region. TCRdb re-analysed the multiplex PCR reads in MiXCR, keeping a single row per CDR3 protein. The sample gives roughly 160,000 distinct CDR3 sequences, less than 10% of which show up once; around 20% is in the top ten. V shed 5 bases, J shed 3 bases, and the junction held 7 bases outside the gene matches. This CDR3 region has 15 residues. Germline CDR1 MNHNS, CDR2 SASEGT. This clonotype has a count of ten or more.

The clonotype was recovered from a woman aged 18-29 years with Graves' hyperthyroidism that later progressed to Graves' ophthalmopathy. The sequenced sample consisted of blood. V usage is TRBV6-1 and J usage is TRBJ1-5; 7 nucleotides align to TRBD1. CDR3 region: CASSPIGQDNQPQHF. As DNA, the CDR3 is TGTGCCAGCAGTCCAATAGGACAGGACAATCAGCCCCAGCATTTT.